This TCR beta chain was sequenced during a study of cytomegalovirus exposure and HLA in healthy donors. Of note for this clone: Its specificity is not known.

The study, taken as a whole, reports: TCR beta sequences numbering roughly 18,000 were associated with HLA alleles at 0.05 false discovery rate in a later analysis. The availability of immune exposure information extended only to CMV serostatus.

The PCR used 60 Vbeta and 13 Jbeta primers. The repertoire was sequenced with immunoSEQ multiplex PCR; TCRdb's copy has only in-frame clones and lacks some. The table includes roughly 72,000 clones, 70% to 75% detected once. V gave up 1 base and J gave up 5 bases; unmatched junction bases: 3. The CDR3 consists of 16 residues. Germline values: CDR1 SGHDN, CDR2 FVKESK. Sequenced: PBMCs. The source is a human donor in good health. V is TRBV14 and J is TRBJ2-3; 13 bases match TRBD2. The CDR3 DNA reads TGTGCCAGCAGCCAAGGGACTAGCGGGAGAGGAGATACGCAGTATTTT. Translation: CASSQGTSGRGDTQYF.